This T cell receptor beta chain was sequenced for a study of cytomegalovirus exposure and HLA in healthy donors. Profiling relied on immunoSEQ multiplex PCR, and the TCRdb table lists in-frame clones only, not all of them. The data hold about 240,000 clones, with about 83% observed a single time. A word on this clone: The antigen is undetermined.

Study findings and constraints: For cytomegalovirus status, the classifier reportedly gave diagnoses with high specificity and sensitivity. Most TCR sequences were seen very rarely across donors, but some public TCRs occurred in many.

Sequenced sample: PBMCs. The receptor was derived from a man between 18 and 29 years old in good health and CMV-seronegative.

The CDR3: CASSPAGPSDRELFF. The CDR3 DNA reads TGTGCCAGCAGCCCAGCGGGGCCCTCCGACCGGGAGCTGTTTTTT. The V gene is TRBV5-6, the J gene TRBJ2-2; TRBD2 agrees at 7 bases. The germline CDR1 and CDR2 sequences are SGHDT and YYEEEE. The CDR3 covers 15 residues. After removal of 4 bases from V and 9 bases from J, the junction contained 12 bases not matched to a gene.